Below are 28 T cell receptor beta chains sequenced from a single sample in a study of blood T cells in healthy people across ages. A second PCR, run for about 6 to 11 cycles, used a sample-barcoded 5' primer plus a J-beta primer mix. TCRdb reprocessed the 5' RACE reads via MiXCR and lists one record per CDR3 protein. Of about 1.6 million distinct CDR3 sequences listed, around 36% are singletons. Specimen: blood. The receptors were sampled from a woman aged 30 to 39 in good health.

CDR3 loop: CASSSFRGEQYF. The CDR3 region has the DNA TGTGCCAGCAGTTCCTTCAGGGGCGAGCAGTACTTC. This chain uses TRBV27 with TRBJ2-5; D is perhaps TRBD1 (6 bases). The DNA end is a closer match to TRBJ2-7, so the J assignment may be wrong. This CDR3 is 12 amino acids long. CDR1 is MNHEY, CDR2 SMNVEV, per germline (reference sequence).

Only a few counts were recorded for this clonotype. The CDR3 bases are TGCAGTGCTAGAGATCACCAGCGACCGTACCAAGAGACCCAGTACTTC. Protein product: CSARDHQRPYQETQYF. This chain links TRBV20-1 with TRBJ2-5; D ambiguous. Per the germline V gene, CDR1 is DFQATT and CDR2 is SNEGSKA (reference sequence). The CDR3 is 16 residues long. V gave up 0 bases and J gave up 0 bases, with 14 bases separating them.

The rearrangement links TRBV29-1 to TRBJ2-3, with 11 bases identical to TRBD2. CDR1 is SQVTM and CDR2 is ANQGSEA in the germline V gene. The CDR3 loop spans 17 amino acids. The junction had 13 bases not matched to a gene; V was cut back by 7 bases and J by 1 base. The CDR3 bases are TGCAGCGGTCAGGGGTTTAGCGGGAGGGGCGGCACAGATACGCAGTATTTT. It translates to CSGQGFSGRGGTDTQYF.

This clonotype came up a few times. CDR3 sequence (DNA): TGTGCCAGCAGCCCCCCTCGGGAGGAAAGGGCCCATGGCACTGAAGCTTTCTTT. Its protein is CASSPPREERAHGTEAFF. The genes are TRBV21-1 and TRBJ1-1. TRBV21-1 is listed as a pseudogene. The CDR3 contains 18 residues.

The chain recombines TRBV7-3 with TRBJ1-1, with D tentatively TRBD1 (6 bases). The germline V gene encodes CDR1 SGHTA and CDR2 FQGTGA. This CDR3 contains 15 residues. The V end lost 4 bases, the J end lost 1 base, and 13 bases lay between the germline ends. CDR3 sequence: CASSSTGSENTEAFF. As DNA, the CDR3 is TGTGCCAGCAGCTCTACAGGGTCGGAGAACACTGAAGCTTTCTTT.

The CDR3 nucleotides read TGTGCCAGCAGCTCCATACTATTAGGGGAAGAGACCCAGTACTTC. Translating it yields CASSSILLGEETQYF. The genes are TRBV5-6 and TRBJ2-5; the D gene is possibly TRBD1 (5 bases). Germline values: CDR1 SGHDT, CDR2 YYEEEE. Trimming cost V 3 bases and J 3 bases, with 15 bases left between them. CDR3 length: 15 amino acids.

The chain couples TRBV14 to TRBJ2-7, with D unclear. Per germline, CDR1 SGHDN and CDR2 FVKESK. CDR3 length equals 14 residues. With 4 bases removed from V and 2 bases from J, the gap between germline ends came to 12 bases. CDR3 residues: CASSLSLVAYEQYF. The CDR3 DNA sequence: TGTGCCAGCAGCCTTAGTTTGGTAGCCTACGAGCAGTACTTC.

This clonotype has only a few counts. This chain connects TRBV4-1 to TRBJ2-6; D unresolved. CDR1 is MGHRA and CDR2 is YSYEKL in the germline V gene. Trimming took 3 bases from V and 0 from J, leaving 12 bases between them. CDR3 length: 17 residues. This chain's CDR3 is CASSHHKGYSGANVLTF. CDR3 in DNA: TGCGCCAGCAGCCACCACAAGGGTTACTCTGGGGCCAACGTCCTGACTTTC.

In its sample, this clonotype was seen a few times. V and J are TRBV5-6 and TRBJ2-1; either TRBD1 or TRBD2 may fit D (5 bases each). Trimming took 4 bases from V and 6 from J, leaving 14 bases between them. The CDR3 has 14 amino acids. The germline V gene has CDR1 SGHDT and CDR2 YYEEEE. The CDR3 bases are TGTGCCAGCAGCGGGACCCCATCCATCAATGAGCAGTTCTTC. Protein: CASSGTPSINEQFF.

This clonotype appeared once. V and J are TRBV13 and TRBJ2-2; 10 bases match TRBD2. Losses at the gene ends were 2 bases for V and 4 bases for J; bases not matched to a gene: 4. This CDR3 spans 16 amino acids. Looked up from germline, CDR1 is PRHDT and CDR2 is FYEKMQ (reference sequence). DNA for the CDR3: TGTGCCAGCAGCTTAAGCCTAGCGGGAGTCACCGGGGAGCTGTTTTTT. This encodes CASSLSLAGVTGELFF.

This clonotype was seen a few times. The chain combines TRBV7-9 with TRBJ1-1; tentative D call: TRBD1 (5 bases). CDR3 size: 14 residues. CDR1 and CDR2 (germline): SEHNR, FQNEAQ (reference sequence). The V end was cut by 6 bases, the J end by 0 bases, with 11 bases between. The chain's CDR3 is CASRTGGLNTEAFF. Here the CDR3 DNA reads TGTGCCAGCAGGACGGGGGGTTTGAACACTGAAGCTTTCTTT. Complete variable domain (other parts from reference TRBV7-9 and TRBJ1-1): DTGVSQNPRHKITKRGQNVTFRCDPISEHNRLYWYRQTLGQGPEFLTYFQNEAQLEKSRLLSDRFSAERPKGSFSTLEIQRTEQGDSAMYLCASRTGGLNTEAFFGQGTRLTVV.

The V and J genes are TRBV4-2 and TRBJ1-1; the D gene is possibly TRBD1 (6 bases). Trimming took 0 bases from V and 3 from J, leaving 14 bases between them. CDR3 length: 16 amino acids. Germline loops: CDR1 LGHNA, CDR2 YNFKEQ. The DNA of the CDR3 is TGTGCCAGCAGCCAAGATCTTAACAGGGAGGACACTGAAGCTTTCTTT. It translates to CASSQDLNREDTEAFF.

For this clonotype: One end of the junction is discordant with germline, which a read error may explain. The chain recombines TRBV5-1 with TRBJ2-7, with D maybe TRBD1 (6 bases). The CDR3 spans 14 residues. Germline V CDR1 and CDR2: SGHRS, YFSETQ. The CDR3 loop is CASSLVSGVYGQYF. The CDR3 nucleotides are TGCGCCAGCAGCTTGGTGTCAGGGGTCTACGGGCAGTACTTC.

The chain carries TRBV3-1 and TRBJ2-7, with 11 bases lining up with TRBD1. Germline V gene sequence: CDR1 LGHDT, CDR2 YNNKEL (reference sequence). This CDR3 is built from 15 residues. J was trimmed by 3 bases and V by 4 bases; bases with no gene match: 5. CDR3 DNA sequence: TGTGCCAGCAGCCTGACGGGACAGGGGGACTACGAGCAGTACTTC. This codes for CASSLTGQGDYEQYF.

Written as DNA, the CDR3 is TGTGCCAGCAGTTCCCAAGCGGGGGGGCGAGAGACCCAGTTCTTC. Amino acids: CASSSQAGGRETQFF. The rearrangement joins TRBV12-3 or TRBV12-4 to TRBJ2-5; 10 positions match TRBD2. The end of the DNA fits TRBJ2-1 better, so the J call may be wrong. The CDR3 has 15 residues.

There are many counts of this clonotype. The chain combines TRBV7-2 with TRBJ2-6; 12 positions agree with TRBD2. CDR3 length: 19 amino acids. The trim removed 5 bases at V and 0 bases at J, leaving 8 bases unmatched. CDR1 and CDR2 from the germline V gene are SGHTA and FQGNSA. The CDR3 spells CASSGTSGRTFSGANVLTF. CDR3 DNA sequence: TGTGCCAGCAGCGGTACTAGCGGGAGGACATTCTCTGGGGCCAACGTCCTGACTTTC.

This clonotype was recorded a few times. The DNA for the CDR3 is TGTGCCAGCAGTTACCCCTCCGACTCCTACAATGAGCAGTTCTTC. Encoded protein: CASSYPSDSYNEQFF. The rearrangement joins TRBV6-2 or TRBV6-3 to TRBJ2-1; D ambiguous. Between the trimmed V and J ends, which lost 2 bases and 0 bases, there was a span of 8 bases. Looked up from germline, CDR1 is MNHEY and CDR2 is SVGEGT. The CDR3 sequence is 15 residues long.

This clonotype was recorded at least ten times. The V call is TRBV29-1, the J call TRBJ2-3; D not certain. V was cut by 0 bases and J by 1 base, with 14 bases left in between. Germline V CDR1 and CDR2: SQVTM, ANQGSEA. This CDR3 comprises 16 residues. CDR3 coding DNA: TGCAGCGTTGAAGATCCCCGGGTTGGGGGCACAGATACGCAGTATTTT. Translated: CSVEDPRVGGTDTQYF.

At least ten counts were recorded for this clonotype. The rearrangement joins TRBV7-3 to TRBJ1-1, with a tentative D call TRBD1 (6 bases). This CDR3 is 14 amino acids long. Germline values: CDR1 SGHTA, CDR2 FQGTGA. V lost 5 bases and J lost 3, with 13 bases in between. CDR3 sequence: CASSKQGMDTEAFF. CDR3 nucleotides: TGTGCCAGCAGCAAACAGGGAATGGACACTGAAGCTTTCTTT.

This chain uses TRBV3-1 with TRBJ2-1; maybe TRBD2 (5 bases). The CDR3 contains 13 residues. CDR1 and CDR2 from the germline V gene are LGHDT and YNNKEL (reference sequence). V shed 5 bases and J shed 7 bases, with 12 bases lying between them. The CDR3 is CASSTEGRNEQFF. In DNA, the CDR3 is TGTGCCAGCAGCACAGAGGGTAGAAATGAGCAGTTCTTC.

This clonotype was found once. This rearrangement joins TRBV20-1 to TRBJ2-3, with D hard to call. The CDR3 contains 11 residues. V was clipped by 8 bases and J by 3 bases, with 9 bases between them. Looked up from germline, CDR1 is DFQATT and CDR2 is SNEGSKA (reference sequence). CDR3 protein: CSFQVTDTQYF. CDR3 sequence (DNA): TGCAGTTTTCAGGTGACAGATACGCAGTATTTT.

This clonotype was observed a handful of times. The CDR3 nucleotides are TGTGCCAGCAGACCTGAGCGGGGGAGCTCCTACAATGAGCAGTTCTTC. As protein: CASRPERGSSYNEQFF. J is TRBJ2-1 and V is TRBV3-1; 8 bases are shared with TRBD2. The germline V gene encodes CDR1 LGHDT and CDR2 YNNKEL (reference sequence). This CDR3 region has 16 residues. The ends lost 6 bases at V and 0 bases at J; junction bases unmatched: 7.

The J gene is TRBJ2-5, the V gene TRBV7-6; D is ambiguous. Germline V gene sequence: CDR1 SGHVS, CDR2 FNYEAQ. Trimming removed 1 base at V and 6 bases at J, with 12 bases between. This CDR3 contains 14 residues. The CDR3 loop is CASSLDGKSKTQYF. In DNA form, the CDR3 reads TGTGCCAGCAGCTTAGATGGGAAGAGCAAGACCCAGTACTTC.

In this sample, this clonotype turned up a few times. The junction differs from germline at one of its ends, possibly a read error. The V call is TRBV20-1, the J call TRBJ1-6; D is ambiguous. Germline CDR1 and CDR2: DFQATT and SNEGSKA (reference sequence). The CDR3 runs to 15 residues. The DNA for the CDR3 is TGCAGTGCCAAGGATAGGAGCTCCTATAATTCGCCCCTCCACTTT. Translating gives CSAKDRSSYNSPLHF.

Details on this clonotype: A much larger clone differs by one base, so this may be a read error. The chain uses TRBV20-1 and TRBJ1-2, with D unresolved. V dropped 4 bases and J dropped 4 bases, with 13 bases sitting between them. The CDR3 has 13 amino acids. Germline CDR1 is DFQATT and CDR2 is SNEGSKA (reference sequence). CDR3 protein: CSAMDESPYGYTF. The CDR3 DNA is TGCAGTGCTATGGATGAGTCCCCCTATGGCTACACCTTC.

Note on this clonotype: One end of the junction does not line up with germline, which may come from a read error. The rearrangement uses TRBV15 and TRBJ2-1, with 7 positions matching TRBD2. Germline CDR1 and CDR2: LNHNV and YYDKDF (reference sequence). The CDR3 spans 14 residues. The CDR3 protein is CATSRDLADNGQFF. The CDR3 DNA is TGTGCCACCAGCAGAGACCTAGCGGACAATGGGCAGTTCTTC.

This clonotype was recorded a few times. The CDR3 loop reads CASSPREFGEQFF. The CDR3 DNA follows: TGTGCCAGCAGCCCAAGGGAGTTCGGTGAGCAGTTCTTC. This chain links TRBV14 with TRBJ2-1, with a possible D match to TRBD2 (5 bases). The V gene lost 4 bases and the J gene lost 9 bases, with 13 bases spanning the gap. Germline V gene lookup returns CDR1 SGHDN and CDR2 FVKESK. The CDR3 consists of 13 residues.

This clonotype was seen a handful of times. The chain is built from TRBV20-1 and TRBJ1-1; D is possibly TRBD1 (6 bases). V lost 6 bases, J lost 4 bases, and 24 bases lay in between. The length of the CDR3 is 16 residues. CDR1 is DFQATT, CDR2 SNEGSKA, per germline (reference sequence). CDR3 in amino acids: CSAKKNAWGLATEAFF. The CDR3, as DNA: TGCAGTGCCAAAAAAAATGCATGGGGGCTTGCCACTGAAGCTTTCTTT.